Presented here are 32 T cell receptor beta chains from one specimen sequenced in a study of blood T cell repertoires in COVID-19. Assay: immunoSEQ multiplex PCR; the TCRdb copy retains only in-frame clones and omits some. The sample has around 300,000 clones, over 70% seen once. Specimen: PBMCs or T cells enriched from blood (not recorded which). The source is a young man who had recovered from COVID-19.

V gene TRBV7-2 combines with J gene TRBJ2-3; TRBD2 aligns across 8 bases. V trimming: 5 bases; J trimming: 2 bases; junction bases outside the gene matches: 6. The CDR3 spans 15 residues. CDR1 is SGHTA and CDR2 is FQGNSA in the germline V gene. The CDR3 DNA follows: TGTGCCAGCAGCCCTAGCGGGTCGGACACAGATACGCAGTATTTT. It codes for CASSPSGSDTDTQYF.

The chain couples TRBV12-3 or TRBV12-4 to TRBJ1-2; possibly TRBD1 for D (5 bases). V lost 1 base and J lost 5, with 8 bases in between. This CDR3 has 13 residues. The chain's CDR3 is CASSLGTRYGYTF. The DNA for the CDR3 is TGTGCCAGCAGTTTAGGGACAAGATATGGCTACACCTTC.

The V gene is TRBV28, the J gene TRBJ1-5; D uncertain. Trimming removed 3 bases from V and 5 bases from J, with 5 bases in between. CDR1 and CDR2 (germline): MDHEN, SYDVKM. This CDR3 contains 12 residues. The CDR3 here is CASSFSYQPQHF. In DNA form, the CDR3 reads TGTGCCAGCAGTTTCTCGTATCAGCCCCAGCATTTT.

This clone was recorded only once. The chain combines TRBV28 with TRBJ2-6; possible D gene TRBD1, 6 bases. Trimming took off 2 bases at V and 4 bases at J, with 21 bases between the two ends. CDR1 MDHEN and CDR2 SYDVKM come from the germline V gene. The CDR3 contains 19 residues. The CDR3 DNA reads TGTGCCAGCAGTTTAAGGCCGGGGACATCTCTGAACGGGGCCAACGTCCTGACTTTC. Its translation: CASSLRPGTSLNGANVLTF.

The chain employs TRBV28 and TRBJ2-2; no definite D call. CDR3 length: 12 residues. V lost 5 bases, J lost 8 bases, and 9 bases lay in between. Germline V CDR1 and CDR2: MDHEN, SYDVKM. CDR3 protein: CASSPPRGELFF. The CDR3 nucleotides are TGTGCCAGCAGTCCACCCAGAGGGGAGCTGTTTTTT.

Concerning this clone: This specimen includes other DNA sequences encoding the same CDR3. The V gene is TRBV28, the J gene TRBJ2-7, with 7 bases that match TRBD2. The CDR3 has 12 amino acids. With 5 bases clipped from V and 4 bases from J, the junction kept 2 bases outside the gene matches. Germline CDR1 MDHEN, CDR2 SYDVKM. The CDR3: CASSVGGYEQYF. DNA for the CDR3: TGTGCCAGCAGTGTGGGAGGGTACGAGCAGTACTTC.

The chain is built from TRBV19 and TRBJ1-5; D is uncertain. CDR1 is LNHDA, CDR2 SQIVND, per germline (reference sequence). The CDR3 spans 17 residues. The germline V and J ends were trimmed by 1 base and 0 bases, with 13 bases remaining between them. CDR3 nucleotide sequence: TGTGCCAGTAGTATAGGCCTTCGAGACAATAGCAATCAGCCCCAGCATTTT. Residues: CASSIGLRDNSNQPQHF.

The CDR3 reads CASRFGWTADRVGYTF. CDR3 sequence (DNA): TGTGCCAGCAGATTCGGATGGACCGCCGACAGGGTTGGCTACACCTTC. The J gene is TRBJ1-2, the V gene TRBV28; TRBD1 matches at 7 bases. The junction had 17 bases not matched to a gene; V was cut back by 6 bases and J by 7 bases. CDR3 length: 16 amino acids. Germline lookup yields CDR1 MDHEN and CDR2 SYDVKM.

The genes are TRBV6-5 and TRBJ1-2; tentative D call: TRBD1 (6 bases). Germline V lookup: CDR1 MNHEY, CDR2 SVGAGI. This CDR3 contains 15 residues. Trimming pared 7 bases from V and 7 bases from J, leaving 22 bases between. CDR3 amino acids: CASTQVEGGIGGYTF. CDR3 coding DNA: TGTGCCAGCACCCAGGTGGAAGGGGGAATAGGTGGCTACACCTTC.

The chain combines TRBV5-6 with TRBJ2-6; TRBD1 is a possible D gene (6 bases). The CDR3 has 18 residues. V lost 4 bases, J lost 0 bases, and 17 bases lay in between. The germline gives CDR1 SGHDT, CDR2 YYEEEE. CDR3 sequence reads: CASSIWTAWASGANVLTF. In DNA, the CDR3 is TGTGCCAGCAGCATCTGGACAGCCTGGGCCTCTGGGGCCAACGTCCTGACTTTC.

The rearrangement uses TRBV18 and TRBJ2-2, with 9 bases identical to TRBD1. V was pared by 3 bases and J by 7 bases, with 9 bases of the junction left unmatched. Germline V gene lookup returns CDR1 KGHSH and CDR2 LQKENI. The CDR3 runs to 16 residues. The CDR3 loop reads CASSPTQQGADGELFF. The CDR3 region has the DNA TGTGCCAGCTCACCGACCCAACAGGGGGCGGACGGGGAGCTGTTTTTT.

The rearrangement links TRBV7-9 to TRBJ1-2, with D unresolved. Germline assignment: CDR1 SEHNR and CDR2 FQNEAQ (reference sequence). There are 15 residues in the CDR3. V lost 5 bases, J lost 3 bases, and 16 bases lay in between. The CDR3 is CASSPNPGRDYGYTF. CDR3 DNA: TGTGCCAGCAGCCCGAACCCGGGAAGGGACTATGGCTACACCTTC.

The rearrangement links TRBV6-1 to TRBJ2-7; TRBD1 matches 7 bases. Germline V gene data show CDR1 as MNHNS and CDR2 as SASEGT. The V gene end was trimmed by 3 bases and the J gene end by 0 bases; junction bases not matched to a gene: 8. The CDR3 is made up of 16 amino acids. This CDR3 reads CASSESGTVSSYEQYF. The CDR3 region has the DNA TGTGCCAGCAGTGAGTCCGGGACAGTTTCCTCCTACGAGCAGTACTTC.

The chain uses TRBV28 and TRBJ1-1, with D possibly TRBD1 on 6 matching bases. The CDR3 totals 14 residues. V was shortened by 3 bases and J by 0 bases, with 8 bases between the two germline ends. Germline-derived CDR1 and CDR2 are MDHEN and SYDVKM. In DNA, the CDR3 is TGTGCCAGCAGTTTCGGGACACTGAACACTGAAGCTTTCTTT. This sequence encodes CASSFGTLNTEAFF. Looking up the rest from reference TRBV28 and TRBJ1-1 gives the full variable domain: DVKVTQSSRYLVKRTGEKVFLECVQDMDHENMFWYRQDPGLGLRLIYFSYDVKMKEKGDIPEGYSVSREKKERFSLILESASTNQTSMYLCASSFGTLNTEAFFGQGTRLTVV.

The J gene is TRBJ1-5, the V gene TRBV28; TRBD1 matches at 9 bases. Germline V gives CDR1 MDHEN, CDR2 SYDVKM. The CDR3 has 17 residues. Trimming removed 2 bases from V and 3 bases from J; junction bases left unmatched: 8. CDR3: CASSLGLGQGNNQPQHF. Here the CDR3 DNA reads TGTGCCAGCAGTTTAGGCCTAGGACAGGGGAACAATCAGCCCCAGCATTTT.

V gene TRBV2 combines with J gene TRBJ2-3, with TRBD2 identical over 10 bases. This CDR3 has 17 residues. Germline CDR1 is SNHLY and CDR2 is FYNNEI. Unmatched junction bases numbered 14, after V lost 5 bases and J lost 6 bases. CDR3 DNA sequence: TGTGCCAGCAGTACCCTAGCGGGGGTACCTACGGGGGATACGCAGTATTTT. It translates to CASSTLAGVPTGDTQYF.

The V gene is TRBV7-6, the J gene TRBJ2-3; TRBD2 might be the D (6 bases). Trimming stripped 3 bases from V and 0 bases from J, with 10 bases between. CDR3 length: 15 amino acids. Germline CDR1 and CDR2: SGHVS and FNYEAQ. CDR3 loop: CASSFSGTSTDTQYF. As DNA, the CDR3 is TGTGCCAGCAGCTTCTCCGGGACTAGCACAGATACGCAGTATTTT.

This clone is a singleton in its sample. The V and J genes are TRBV7-6 and TRBJ1-1; 9 nucleotides match TRBD1. CDR1 and CDR2 from the germline V gene are SGHVS and FNYEAQ. The CDR3 is 15 amino acids. Trimming took 5 bases from V and 2 from J; bases not matched to a gene: 6. CDR3 loop: CASSAHRGRNTEAFF. In DNA form, the CDR3 reads TGTGCCAGCAGCGCCCACAGGGGGCGAAACACTGAAGCTTTCTTT.

The chain carries TRBV10-3 and TRBJ1-2; TRBD1 is a possible D gene (6 bases). Trimming left V 3 bases short and J 5 bases short, with 16 bases between. This CDR3 spans 15 amino acids. Germline V gives CDR1 ENHRY, CDR2 SYGVKD. The CDR3 DNA sequence: TGTGCCATCAGTGAATTATGGACAGCGTTTTATGGCTACACCTTC. Protein: CAISELWTAFYGYTF.

The chain is built from TRBV5-1 and TRBJ2-1; tentatively, D is TRBD1 (5 bases). V gave up 5 bases and J gave up 0 bases, with 15 bases separating them. This CDR3 comprises 16 residues. Germline loops: CDR1 SGHRS, CDR2 YFSETQ. The CDR3 DNA sequence: TGCGCCAGCAGACCCGTTGACAGCCCCTCCTACAATGAGCAGTTCTTC. Translated: CASRPVDSPSYNEQFF.

The chain employs TRBV15 and TRBJ2-1; D gene unclear. Germline V gene lookup returns CDR1 LNHNV and CDR2 YYDKDF (reference sequence). The CDR3 covers 12 residues. The V end lost 3 bases, the J end lost 9 bases, and 9 bases lay between the germline ends. CDR3 protein: CATSRFYGEQFF. The CDR3 DNA reads as TGTGCCACCAGCAGGTTCTACGGTGAGCAGTTCTTC.

V gene TRBV27 combines with J gene TRBJ2-1, with 7 nucleotides matching TRBD2. V lost 4 bases to trimming and J lost 1 base; unmatched junction nucleotides: 7. The germline gives CDR1 MNHEY, CDR2 SMNVEV (reference sequence). CDR3 length equals 16 residues. CDR3 nucleotide sequence: TGTGCCAGCAGTTGGACTAGTGGAGGGTCCTACAATGAGCAGTTCTTC. Protein product: CASSWTSGGSYNEQFF.

The chain uses TRBV7-2 and TRBJ1-1; 10 nucleotides agree with TRBD1. The CDR3 contains 13 residues. With V trimmed by 4 bases and J by 4 bases, 0 bases remained unmatched. Germline V CDR1 and CDR2: SGHTA, FQGNSA. The CDR3 sequence: CASSWTGGTEAFF. DNA for the CDR3: TGTGCCAGCAGCTGGACAGGGGGCACTGAAGCTTTCTTT. Variable domain in full (rest from reference TRBV7-2 and TRBJ1-1): GAGVSQSPSNKVTEKGKDVELRCDPISGHTALYWYRQSLGQGLEFLIYFQGNSAPDKSGLPSDRFSAERTGGSVSTLTIQRTQQEDSAVYLCASSWTGGTEAFFGQGTRLTVV.

The CDR3 DNA sequence: TGTGCCAGCTCGGACGGACTGCCAAGCACAGATACGCAGTATTTT. Its protein is CASSDGLPSTDTQYF. This chain links TRBV18 with TRBJ2-3; TRBD2 might be the D (5 bases). CDR1 is KGHSH and CDR2 is LQKENI in the germline V gene. The CDR3 has 15 residues. Trimming removed 6 bases from V and 0 bases from J, with 13 bases in between.

The J gene is TRBJ2-1, the V gene TRBV5-4, with 12 positions matching TRBD2. CDR1 is SGHNT, CDR2 YYREEE, per germline (reference sequence). This CDR3 has 15 amino acids. Trimming removed 9 bases from V and 5 bases from J; junction bases left unmatched: 9. The CDR3 sequence: CATASGGAVDNEQFF. The CDR3 coding sequence is TGTGCCACAGCTAGCGGGGGGGCCGTAGACAATGAGCAGTTCTTC.

This clone was seen only once. The rearrangement links TRBV6-5 to TRBJ2-7; possibly TRBD2 for D (5 bases). V was clipped by 1 base and J by 5 bases, with 9 bases between them. This CDR3 contains 13 residues. Germline V gene lookup returns CDR1 MNHEY and CDR2 SVGAGI. The CDR3 sequence is CASSYWRADEQYF. The CDR3 nucleotides read TGTGCCAGCAGTTACTGGCGGGCCGACGAGCAGTACTTC.

The V call is TRBV19, the J call TRBJ1-2, with D possibly TRBD1 on 5 matching bases. V was shortened by 6 bases and J by 4 bases, with 12 bases between the two germline ends. There are 13 residues in the CDR3. The germline CDR1 and CDR2 sequences are LNHDA and SQIVND (reference sequence). CDR3 protein: CASRIQASYGYTF. The CDR3 region has the DNA TGTGCCAGTAGGATACAGGCTTCCTATGGCTACACCTTC.

This chain uses TRBV19 with TRBJ1-2; unclear D gene. There are 13 residues in the CDR3. CDR1 is LNHDA and CDR2 is SQIVND in the germline V gene (reference sequence). The V and J ends lost 6 bases and 0 bases respectively, with 8 bases between them. CDR3 region: CASSTASNYGYTF. The CDR3 DNA is TGTGCCAGTAGCACAGCATCTAACTATGGCTACACCTTC.

The rearrangement uses TRBV5-1 and TRBJ2-3, with 12 bases lining up with TRBD2. The CDR3 is 16 residues long. The V gene's germline CDR1 is SGHRS and CDR2 YFSETQ. The V and J ends lost 0 bases and 4 bases, in that order; junction bases with no gene match: 3. Here the CDR3 DNA reads TGCGCCAGCAGCTTGGACCGGACTAGCGGGGCAGATACGCAGTATTTT. This translates into CASSLDRTSGADTQYF.

J is TRBJ2-2 and V is TRBV9; 8 nucleotides agree with TRBD2. Trimming at V came to 0 bases and at J to 6 bases, leaving 13 bases not matched to a gene. Germline assignment: CDR1 SGDLS and CDR2 YYNGEE. CDR3 size: 18 residues. The CDR3 DNA sequence: TGTGCCAGCAGCGTAGGCCCTACCTTAGTAGCGGGGTCCGGGGAGCTGTTTTTT. As protein: CASSVGPTLVAGSGELFF.

The chain employs TRBV7-2 and TRBJ2-3; no firm D call. V shed 1 base and J shed 0 bases, with 11 bases lying between them. Germline V lookup: CDR1 SGHTA, CDR2 FQGNSA. This CDR3 is built from 16 residues. In DNA form, the CDR3 reads TGTGCCAGCAGCTTAGTTAGCTCAGCTAGCACAGATACGCAGTATTTT. This gives the protein CASSLVSSASTDTQYF.

A few counts support this clone. This chain uses TRBV18 with TRBJ1-2; D is unclear. This CDR3 comprises 14 residues. Between the trimmed V and J ends, which lost 2 bases and 3 bases, there was a span of 10 bases. Germline values: CDR1 KGHSH, CDR2 LQKENI. Here the CDR3 reads CASSPTEEDYGYTF. CDR3 sequence (DNA): TGTGCCAGCTCACCAACGGAGGAGGACTATGGCTACACCTTC.